This entry concerns a single TCR beta chain. This table comes from immunoSEQ multiplex PCR, and its TCRdb copy is limited to in-frame clones, with some not included. The table lists approximately 94,000 clones, almost 97% of them singletons. The source of the sample is a study of technical replicates of blood from a few donors. The germline V and J ends were trimmed by 4 bases and 2 bases, with 7 bases remaining between them. The CDR3 loop spans 12 amino acids. Germline loops: CDR1 SGHDT, CDR2 YYEEEE. The V and J genes are TRBV5-6 and TRBJ2-7; no clear D. Sequencing used T cells isolated from PBMCs. This sequence was found in a human donor in good health. CDR3 sequence (DNA): TGTGCCAGCAGCCTAACGACCTACGAGCAGTACTTC. As protein: CASSLTTYEQYF.